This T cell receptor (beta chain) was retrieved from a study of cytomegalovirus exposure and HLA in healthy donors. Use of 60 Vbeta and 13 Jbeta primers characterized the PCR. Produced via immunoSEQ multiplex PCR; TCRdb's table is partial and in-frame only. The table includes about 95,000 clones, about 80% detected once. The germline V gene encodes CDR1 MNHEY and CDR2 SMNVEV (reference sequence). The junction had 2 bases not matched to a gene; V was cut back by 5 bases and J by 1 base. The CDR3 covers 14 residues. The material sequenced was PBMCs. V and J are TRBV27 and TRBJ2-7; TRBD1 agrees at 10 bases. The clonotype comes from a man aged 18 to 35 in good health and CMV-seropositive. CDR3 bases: TGTGCCAGCAGTCGGACAGGGGGGTCCTACGAGCAGTACTTC. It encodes CASSRTGGSYEQYF.